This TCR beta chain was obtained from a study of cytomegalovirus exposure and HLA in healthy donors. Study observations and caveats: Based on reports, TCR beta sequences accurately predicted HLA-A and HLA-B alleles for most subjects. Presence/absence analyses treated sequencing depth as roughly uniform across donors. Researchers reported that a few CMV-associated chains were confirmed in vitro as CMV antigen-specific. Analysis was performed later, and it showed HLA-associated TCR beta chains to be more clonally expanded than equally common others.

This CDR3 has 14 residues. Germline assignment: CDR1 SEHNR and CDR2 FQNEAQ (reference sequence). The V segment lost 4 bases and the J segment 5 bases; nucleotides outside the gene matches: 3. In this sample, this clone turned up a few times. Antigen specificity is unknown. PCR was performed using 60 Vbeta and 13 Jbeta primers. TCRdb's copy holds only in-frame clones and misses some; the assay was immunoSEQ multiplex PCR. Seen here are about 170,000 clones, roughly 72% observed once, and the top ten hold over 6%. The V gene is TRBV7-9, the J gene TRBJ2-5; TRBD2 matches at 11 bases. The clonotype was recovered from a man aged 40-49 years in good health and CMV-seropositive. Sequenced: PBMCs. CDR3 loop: CASSSSSGGETQYF. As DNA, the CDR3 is TGTGCCAGCAGCTCCTCTAGCGGGGGGGAGACCCAGTACTTC.